This passage covers 7 T cell receptor beta chains from one sample sequenced in a study of T cell responses to AZD1222 COVID-19 vaccine. Clones were read by immunoSEQ multiplex PCR, and TCRdb kept only the in-frame ones, dropping some. The data hold 150,000 to 200,000 clones, with roughly 91% observed a single time. Sample: peripheral blood, taken 28 days after the second AZD1222 dose. These receptors all stem from an adult who received the AZD1222 COVID-19 vaccine.

There are a few counts of this clone. The V call is TRBV5-8, the J call TRBJ1-2, with D perhaps TRBD1 (5 bases). Trimming cost V 3 bases and J 8 bases, with 23 bases left between them. Germline V gene sequence: CDR1 SGHTS, CDR2 YDEGEE. The CDR3 totals 16 residues. CDR3 in amino acids: CASSSRDAAGERGYTF. CDR3 nucleotides: TGTGCCAGCAGCTCCAGGGACGCGGCTGGCGAGAGGGGCTACACCTTC.

This chain joins TRBV28 and TRBJ2-5; TRBD1 matches at 8 bases. With V trimmed by 5 bases and J by 5 bases, 13 bases remained unmatched. Germline V gene lookup returns CDR1 MDHEN and CDR2 SYDVKM. This CDR3 spans 16 amino acids. The CDR3 sequence is CASSPLAGTGVETQYF. In DNA, the CDR3 is TGTGCCAGCAGTCCGCTCGCCGGGACAGGAGTTGAGACCCAGTACTTC.

This clone was picked up a small number of times. Here the CDR3 DNA reads TGTGCCTGGAGTGTAGGAGGCCTCGAGCTGTTTTTT. It yields the protein CAWSVGGLELFF. This rearrangement joins TRBV30 to TRBJ2-2, with D tentatively TRBD2 (5 bases). The CDR3 loop spans 12 amino acids. Trimming cost V 0 bases and J 11 bases, with 10 bases left between them. In germline, CDR1 is GTSNPN, CDR2 SVGIG (reference sequence).

This chain joins TRBV5-1 and TRBJ2-2, with unresolved D. Trimming stripped 6 bases from V and 1 base from J, with 7 bases between. The CDR3 is made up of 13 amino acids. The germline CDR1 and CDR2 sequences are SGHRS and YFSETQ. Written as DNA, the CDR3 is TGCGCCAGCATTGGGGAGAACACCGGGGAGCTGTTTTTT. Its protein is CASIGENTGELFF.

The chain uses TRBV7-2 and TRBJ2-2, with D possibly being TRBD1 or TRBD2 (6 bases each). CDR3 length equals 14 residues. Germline V gene sequence: CDR1 SGHTA, CDR2 FQGNSA. Between the trimmed V and J ends, which lost 5 bases and 7 bases, there was a span of 14 bases. The CDR3 protein is CASSRRGMGGELFF. DNA for the CDR3: TGTGCCAGCAGCCGGAGGGGGATGGGCGGGGAGCTGTTTTTT.

V and J are TRBV6-2 or TRBV6-3 and TRBJ2-1; 10 bases map to TRBD2. V lost 3 bases and J lost 9; bases outside the gene matches: 14. Germline loops: CDR1 MNHEY, CDR2 SVGEGT. The CDR3 has 17 amino acids. CDR3 in DNA: TGTGCCAGCAGTTATGCTCTAGCGGGAGTTTTAAAGGTTGAGCAGTTCTTC. Translated, it gives CASSYALAGVLKVEQFF.

Points on this clone: Other DNA sequences within the sample encode an identical CDR3. This rearrangement joins TRBV18 to TRBJ2-7; perhaps TRBD2 as D (6 bases). This CDR3 comprises 13 residues. Germline values: CDR1 KGHSH, CDR2 LQKENI. V dropped 0 bases and J dropped 5 bases, with 8 bases sitting between them. As DNA, the CDR3 is TGTGCCAGCTCACCACCACCGGGGGACGAGCAGTACTTC. As protein: CASSPPPGDEQYF.